The T cell receptor beta chain under discussion was sequenced for a study of T cell changes during pregnancy in multiple sclerosis. TCRdb's copy holds only in-frame clones and misses some; the assay was immunoSEQ multiplex PCR. The repertoire holds 33,000 or so clones, with 90% to 95% as singletons. In this sample, this clone turned up once. Germline CDR1 is SNHLY and CDR2 is FYNNEI. The ends were cut back, 5 bases at V and 4 bases at J, with 20 bases in the middle. CDR3 length: 16 residues. The chain has TRBV2 and TRBJ1-2; D perhaps matches TRBD1 (6 bases). The sample consisted of CD8+ T cells from peripheral blood mononuclear cells, taken in the second trimester of pregnancy. This TCR derives from a female donor in good health, enrolled as a control in a pregnancy study. CDR3 in amino acids: CASSSRDTNESYGYTF. Written as DNA, the CDR3 is TGTGCCAGCAGTTCCCGGGACACCAATGAGAGCTATGGCTACACCTTC. Supplemented by reference TRBV2 and TRBJ1-2, the full variable domain reads EPEVTQTPSHQVTQMGQEVILRCVPISNHLYFYWYRQILGQKVEFLVSFYNNEISEKSEIFDDQFSVERPDGSNFTLKIRSTKLEDSAMYFCASSSRDTNESYGYTFGSGTRLTVV.